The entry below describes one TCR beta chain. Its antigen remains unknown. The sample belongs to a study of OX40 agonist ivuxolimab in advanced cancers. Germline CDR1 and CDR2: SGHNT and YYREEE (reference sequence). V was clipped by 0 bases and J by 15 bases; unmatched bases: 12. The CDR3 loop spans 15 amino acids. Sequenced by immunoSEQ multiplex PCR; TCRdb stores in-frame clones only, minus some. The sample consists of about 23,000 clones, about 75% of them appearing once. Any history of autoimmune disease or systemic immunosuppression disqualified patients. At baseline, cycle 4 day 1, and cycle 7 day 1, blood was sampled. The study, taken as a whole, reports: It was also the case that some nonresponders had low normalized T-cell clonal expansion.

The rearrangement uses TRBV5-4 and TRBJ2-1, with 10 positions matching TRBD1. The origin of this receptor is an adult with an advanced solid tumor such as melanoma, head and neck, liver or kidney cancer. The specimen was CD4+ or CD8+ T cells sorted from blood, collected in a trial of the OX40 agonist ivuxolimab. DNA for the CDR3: TGTGCCAGCAGCTTGGAGGCGACAGGGGGCAACAAGCTGTTCTTC. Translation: CASSLEATGGNKLFF.